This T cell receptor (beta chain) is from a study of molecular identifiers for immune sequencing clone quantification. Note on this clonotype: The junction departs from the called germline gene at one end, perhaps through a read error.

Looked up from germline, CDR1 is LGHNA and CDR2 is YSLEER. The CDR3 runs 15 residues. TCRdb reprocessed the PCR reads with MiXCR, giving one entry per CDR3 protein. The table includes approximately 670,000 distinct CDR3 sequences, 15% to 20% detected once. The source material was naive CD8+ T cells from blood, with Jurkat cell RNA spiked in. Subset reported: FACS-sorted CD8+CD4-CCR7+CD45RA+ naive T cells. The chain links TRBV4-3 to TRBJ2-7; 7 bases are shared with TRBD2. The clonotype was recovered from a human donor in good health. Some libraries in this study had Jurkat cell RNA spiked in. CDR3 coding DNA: TGCGCCAGCAGTCAAGACGGCGGGGGATCCTACGAGCAGCACTTC. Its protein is CASSQDGGGSYEQHF.